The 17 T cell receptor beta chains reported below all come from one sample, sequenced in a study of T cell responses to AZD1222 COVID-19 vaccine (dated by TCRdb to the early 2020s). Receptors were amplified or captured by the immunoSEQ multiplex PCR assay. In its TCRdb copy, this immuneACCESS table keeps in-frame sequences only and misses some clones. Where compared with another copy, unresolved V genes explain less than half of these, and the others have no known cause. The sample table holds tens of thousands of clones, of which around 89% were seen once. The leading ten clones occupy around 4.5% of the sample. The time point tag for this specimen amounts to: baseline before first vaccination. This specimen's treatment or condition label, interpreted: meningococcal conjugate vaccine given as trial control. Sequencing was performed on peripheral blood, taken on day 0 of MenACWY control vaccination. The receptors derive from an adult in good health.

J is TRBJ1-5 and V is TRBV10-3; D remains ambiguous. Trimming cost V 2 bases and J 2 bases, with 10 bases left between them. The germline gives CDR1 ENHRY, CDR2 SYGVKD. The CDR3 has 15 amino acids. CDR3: CAISENSGGNQPQHF. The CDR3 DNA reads TGTGCCATCAGTGAGAACTCTGGGGGCAATCAGCCCCAGCATTTT.

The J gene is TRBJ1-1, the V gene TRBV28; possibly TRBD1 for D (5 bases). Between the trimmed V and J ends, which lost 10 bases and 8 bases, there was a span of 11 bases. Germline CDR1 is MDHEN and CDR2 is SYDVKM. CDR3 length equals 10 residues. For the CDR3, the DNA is TGTGCCACCATACAGGCCGAAGCTTTCTTT. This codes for CATIQAEAFF.

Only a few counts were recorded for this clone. In DNA form, the CDR3 reads TGTGCCAGCAGCTCCCAGTGGACTACCGAGCAGTACTTC. Encoded protein: CASSSQWTTEQYF. This chain links TRBV7-8 with TRBJ2-7; D may be TRBD2 (6 bases). The CDR3 has 13 amino acids. Germline CDR1 reads SGHVS; CDR2 reads FQNEAQ. V dropped 4 bases and J dropped 6 bases, with 13 bases sitting between them.

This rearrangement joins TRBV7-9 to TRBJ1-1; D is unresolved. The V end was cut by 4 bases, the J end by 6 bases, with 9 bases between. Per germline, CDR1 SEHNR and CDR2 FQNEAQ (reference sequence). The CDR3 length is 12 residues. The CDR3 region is CASSSTTPEAFF. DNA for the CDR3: TGTGCCAGCAGCTCCACTACACCTGAAGCTTTCTTT. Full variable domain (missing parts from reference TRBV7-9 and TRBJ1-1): DTGVSQNPRHKITKRGQNVTFRCDPISEHNRLYWYRQTLGQGPEFLTYFQNEAQLEKSRLLSDRFSAERPKGSFSTLEIQRTEQGDSAMYLCASSSTTPEAFFGQGTRLTVV.

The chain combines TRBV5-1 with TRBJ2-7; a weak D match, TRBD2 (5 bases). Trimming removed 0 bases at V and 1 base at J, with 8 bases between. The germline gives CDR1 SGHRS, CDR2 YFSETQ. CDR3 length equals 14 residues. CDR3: CASSLEGGSYEQYF. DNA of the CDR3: TGCGCCAGCAGCTTGGAAGGCGGGTCCTACGAGCAGTACTTC.

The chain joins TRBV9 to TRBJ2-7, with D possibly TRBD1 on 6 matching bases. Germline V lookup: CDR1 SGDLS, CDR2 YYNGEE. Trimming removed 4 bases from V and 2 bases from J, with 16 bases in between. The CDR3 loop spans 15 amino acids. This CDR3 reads CASSKGVAGAYEQYF. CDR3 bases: TGTGCCAGCAGCAAAGGGGTCGCAGGGGCCTACGAGCAGTACTTC.

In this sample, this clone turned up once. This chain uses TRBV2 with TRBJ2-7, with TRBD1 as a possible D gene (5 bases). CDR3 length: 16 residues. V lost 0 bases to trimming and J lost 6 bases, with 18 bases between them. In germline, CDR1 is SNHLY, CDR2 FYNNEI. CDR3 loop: CASSEAWPGLPLEQYF. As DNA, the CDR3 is TGTGCCAGCAGTGAAGCTTGGCCAGGGCTCCCCCTCGAGCAGTACTTC. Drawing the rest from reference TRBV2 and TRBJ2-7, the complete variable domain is EPEVTQTPSHQVTQMGQEVILRCVPISNHLYFYWYRQILGQKVEFLVSFYNNEISEKSEIFDDQFSVERPDGSNFTLKIRSTKLEDSAMYFCASSEAWPGLPLEQYFGPGTRLTVT.

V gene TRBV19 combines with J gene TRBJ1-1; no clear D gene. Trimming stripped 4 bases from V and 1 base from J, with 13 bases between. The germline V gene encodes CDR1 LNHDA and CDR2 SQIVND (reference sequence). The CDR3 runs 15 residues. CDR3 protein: CASSTRHLKNTEAFF. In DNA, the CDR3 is TGTGCCAGTAGTACCCGACATTTAAAGAACACTGAAGCTTTCTTT. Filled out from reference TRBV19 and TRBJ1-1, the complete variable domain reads DGGITQSPKYLFRKEGQNVTLSCEQNLNHDAMYWYRQDPGQGLRLIYYSQIVNDFQKGDIAEGYSVSREKKESFPLTVTSAQKNPTAFYLCASSTRHLKNTEAFFGQGTRLTVV.

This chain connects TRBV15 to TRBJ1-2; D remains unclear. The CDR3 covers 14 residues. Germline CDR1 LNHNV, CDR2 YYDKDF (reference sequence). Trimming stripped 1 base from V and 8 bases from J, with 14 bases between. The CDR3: CATSRVTALGGYTF. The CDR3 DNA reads TGTGCCACCAGCAGAGTTACGGCCCTCGGGGGCTACACCTTC.

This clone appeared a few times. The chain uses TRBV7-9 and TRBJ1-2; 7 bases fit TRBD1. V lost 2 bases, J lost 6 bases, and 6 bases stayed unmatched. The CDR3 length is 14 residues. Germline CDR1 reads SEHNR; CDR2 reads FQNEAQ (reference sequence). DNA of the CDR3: TGTGCCAGCAGCTTACAGGGGGTATGGAATGGCTACACCTTC. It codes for CASSLQGVWNGYTF. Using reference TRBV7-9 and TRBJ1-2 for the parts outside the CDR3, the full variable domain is DTGVSQNPRHKITKRGQNVTFRCDPISEHNRLYWYRQTLGQGPEFLTYFQNEAQLEKSRLLSDRFSAERPKGSFSTLEIQRTEQGDSAMYLCASSLQGVWNGYTFGSGTRLTVV.

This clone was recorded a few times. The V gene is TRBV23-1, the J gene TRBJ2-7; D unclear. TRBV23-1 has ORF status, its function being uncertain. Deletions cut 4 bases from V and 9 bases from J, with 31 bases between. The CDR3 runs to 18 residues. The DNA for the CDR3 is TGCGCCAGCAGTCCCCCTGGACGCGTACTTGATACCTTCCGTTGGCAGTACTTC. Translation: CASSPPGRVLDTFRWQYF.

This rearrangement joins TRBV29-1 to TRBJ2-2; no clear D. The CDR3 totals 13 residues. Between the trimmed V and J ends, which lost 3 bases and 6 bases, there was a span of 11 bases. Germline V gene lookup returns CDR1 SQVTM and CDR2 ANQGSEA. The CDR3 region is CSVENSASGELFF. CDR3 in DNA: TGCAGCGTTGAGAACAGTGCTTCCGGGGAGCTGTTTTTT.

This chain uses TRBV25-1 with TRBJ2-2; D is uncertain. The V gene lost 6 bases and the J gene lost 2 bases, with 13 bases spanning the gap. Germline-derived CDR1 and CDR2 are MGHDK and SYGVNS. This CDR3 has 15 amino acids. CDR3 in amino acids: CASRLPAVNTGELFF. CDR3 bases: TGTGCCAGCAGACTCCCGGCCGTCAACACCGGGGAGCTGTTTTTT.

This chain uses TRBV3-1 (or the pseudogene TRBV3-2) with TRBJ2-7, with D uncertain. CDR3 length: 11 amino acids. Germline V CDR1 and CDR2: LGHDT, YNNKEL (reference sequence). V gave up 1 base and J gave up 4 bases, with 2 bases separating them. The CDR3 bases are TGTGCCAGCAGCCAAGTGTACGAGCAGTACTTC. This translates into CASSQVYEQYF.

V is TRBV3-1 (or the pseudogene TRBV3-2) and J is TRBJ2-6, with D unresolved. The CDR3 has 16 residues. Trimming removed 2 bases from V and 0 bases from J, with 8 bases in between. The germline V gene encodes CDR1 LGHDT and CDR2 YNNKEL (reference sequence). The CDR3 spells CASSQFGYSGANVLTF. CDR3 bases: TGTGCCAGCAGCCAATTTGGCTACTCTGGGGCCAACGTCCTGACTTTC.

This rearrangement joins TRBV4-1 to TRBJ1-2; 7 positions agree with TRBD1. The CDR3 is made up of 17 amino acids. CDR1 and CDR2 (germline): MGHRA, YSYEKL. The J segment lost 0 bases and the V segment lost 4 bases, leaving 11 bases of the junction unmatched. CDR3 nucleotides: TGCGCCAGCAGCCTATTGCAAGTTGGGACAGCTAACTATGGCTACACCTTC. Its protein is CASSLLQVGTANYGYTF.

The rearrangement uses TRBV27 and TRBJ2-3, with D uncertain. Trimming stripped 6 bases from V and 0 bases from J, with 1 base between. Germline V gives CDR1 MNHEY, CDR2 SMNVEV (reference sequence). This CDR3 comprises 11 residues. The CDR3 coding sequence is TGTGCCAGCAGCAGCACAGATACGCAGTATTTT. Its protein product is CASSSTDTQYF.